The rows below give T cell receptor beta chains drawn from one sample of a study of B cell selection in AIRE deficiency. Produced via immunoSEQ multiplex PCR; TCRdb's table is partial and in-frame only. The sample yields about 18,000 clones, roughly 91% seen once. Sequenced: CD4+CD25+ Tregs sorted from PBMCs. The source is a human donor in good health. Both conserved end residues are part of each CDR3. The order of the fields is J gene, V gene, CDR3 length, clone size, D gene, CDR3 DNA, CDR3 protein. A D gene is named only where the DNA matches it firmly. The listing skips clone size in some rows; elsewhere it reads once, few, many or a size class.

TRBJ1-2	TRBV16	12	NA	NA	TGTGCCAGCAGCCGGGGGGACTATGGCTACACCTTC	CASSRGDYGYTF
TRBJ2-7	TRBV7-2	15	NA	TRBD2	TGTGCCAGCAGCTTCGGACTAGCGGGAGGGGGCGAGCAGTACTTC	CASSFGLAGGGEQYF
TRBJ2-5	TRBV19	16	NA	TRBD2	TGTGCCAGTAGTCTAGCGGGAGGGCCTCCTTTGGAGACCCAGTACTTC	CASSLAGGPPLETQYF
TRBJ2-1	TRBV4-2	13	NA	NA	TGTGCCAGCAGCCACCAGATTGGGGATGAGCAGTTCTTC	CASSHQIGDEQFF
TRBJ1-6	TRBV6-1	15	once	TRBD1	TGTGCCAGCAGTGGGGGGTCGGGACAGCATTCACCCCTCCACTTT	CASSGGSGQHSPLHF
TRBJ2-5	TRBV11-2	15	NA	TRBD1	TGTGCCAGCAGCTTAGACCCAGGGGGTGGGGAGACCCAGTACTTC	CASSLDPGGGETQYF
TRBJ1-6	TRBV7-2	18	NA	NA	TGTGCCAGCAGCTTTGATATCCCAGGGAGCTCCTATAATTCACCCCTCCACTTT	CASSFDIPGSSYNSPLHF
TRBJ2-1	TRBV20-1	11	NA	NA	TGCAGTGGAGGAGGAAATAATGAGCAGTTCTTC	CSGGGNNEQFF
TRBJ1-5	TRBV5-4	16	NA	TRBD1	TGTGCCAGCAGCTTGGGTGGTACAGGGGGCGGGCAGCCCCAGCATTTT	CASSLGGTGGGQPQHF
TRBJ2-7	TRBV27	13	NA	NA	TGTGCCAGCAGTTTTGGACTTAACTACGAGCAGTACTTC	CASSFGLNYEQYF
TRBJ2-1	TRBV2	15	NA	NA	TGTGCCAGCAGTGCAGCGGCCCAACGATACAATGAGCAGTTCTTC	CASSAAAQRYNEQFF
TRBJ1-2	TRBV19	14	NA	TRBD1	TGTGCCAGTAGCCTCCCGGACAGGGTCTTTAGCTACACCTTC	CASSLPDRVFSYTF
TRBJ2-3	TRBV7-2	15	NA	NA	TGTGCCAGCAGCTGGCGGGGTGGTAGCACAGATACGCAGTATTTT	CASSWRGGSTDTQYF